This T cell receptor beta chain was identified during a study of T cell responses to AZD1222 COVID-19 vaccine. TCRdb's copy holds only in-frame clones and misses some; the assay was immunoSEQ multiplex PCR. The sample holds about 140,000 clones; roughly 90% are singletons and the top ten take 1.5% to 2%. Points from the study as a whole: The study reported that nearly half of spike-specific TCRs target unmutated variant regions. Clonal diversity may have been underestimated, and the donors were mostly white British, with more females than males.

Second-dose recipients at about 4 or about 12 weeks were treated as one pooled group. On this clone itself: Its antigen is currently unknown.

CDR3 length equals 14 residues. Germline V gives CDR1 LNHDA, CDR2 SQIVND (reference sequence). Trimming left V 9 bases short and J 0 bases short, with 11 bases between. The sample was peripheral blood, taken 28 days after the second AZD1222 dose. This clonotype was sampled from an adult who received the AZD1222 COVID-19 vaccine. The chain joins TRBV19 to TRBJ1-4; tentative D call: TRBD1 (5 bases). This CDR3 is CASRTGATNEKLFF. CDR3 bases: TGTGCCAGCCGAACGGGGGCAACTAATGAAAAACTGTTTTTT. Combining the CDR3 with reference TRBV19 and TRBJ1-4 gives the whole variable domain DGGITQSPKYLFRKEGQNVTLSCEQNLNHDAMYWYRQDPGQGLRLIYYSQIVNDFQKGDIAEGYSVSREKKESFPLTVTSAQKNPTAFYLCASRTGATNEKLFFGSGTQLSVL.